This T cell receptor (beta chain) stems from a study of T cell responses to AZD1222 COVID-19 vaccine. Broader study findings: CD4 TCRs covered the whole spike, strongest at regions 160-218 and 743-854. Among the donors, most were white British and more were female, and clonal diversity was possibly underestimated. Seropositivity was recorded at baseline in only a handful of AZD1222 recipients. Receipt of two AZD1222 doses was followed by a rise in Spike-specific TCR breadth and depth.

This CDR3 region has 14 residues. The germline V gene has CDR1 MNHNS and CDR2 SASEGT. Trimming took off 3 bases at V and 3 bases at J, with 11 bases between the two ends. Method: immunoSEQ multiplex PCR; TCRdb's copy keeps in-frame clones and lacks some. The table records some 80,000 clones, approximately 89% of them present only once. As to this clone: Its antigen is currently unknown.

The input for sequencing was peripheral blood, taken 28 days after the second dose of the MenACWY control vaccine. The receptor's source is an adult who received the MenACWY meningococcal vaccine as a control. This sequence joins TRBV6-1 and TRBJ1-2; the D gene is possibly TRBD1 (5 bases). CDR3 amino acids: CASSEWGTDYGYTF. The CDR3 coding sequence is TGTGCCAGCAGTGAGTGGGGCACTGACTATGGCTACACCTTC.